This entry concerns a single TCR beta chain. Its antigen is not known. This sample was taken from a study of blood T cells in healthy people across ages. Looking at the study overall: About one barcoded beta molecule per two T cells was the capture yield of template switching.

The CDR3 has 15 amino acids. The trim removed 0 bases at V and 4 bases at J, leaving 7 bases unmatched. Germline loops: CDR1 SQVTM, CDR2 ANQGSEA. A second roughly 6 to 12 cycle PCR used barcoded and J-beta primers. Every cDNA was tagged by a template-switch adaptor with 12 random nucleotides. TCRdb called the 5' RACE reads again in MiXCR, with one record for every CDR3 protein. The repertoire holds hundreds of thousands of distinct CDR3 sequences, with less than 25% as singletons. Study-wide results and limits: It was the long-lived donors that had more naive CD4+ cells and higher diversity than aged donors.

The same data also contributed to another study, on T cells of mothers and their children. Turning to that study: Not a single persistent microchimeric T cell clone was detected.

This rearrangement joins TRBV29-1 to TRBJ1-2, with 8 bases identical to TRBD1. Sequenced input: blood. This receptor was taken from a boy aged 10-17 years in good health. This chain's CDR3 is CSVEDLGQGSYGYTF. CDR3 nucleotide sequence: TGCAGCGTTGAAGACTTAGGACAGGGTTCCTATGGCTACACCTTC.